This T cell receptor beta chain was documented in a study of blood T cell repertoires in COVID-19. Trimming took 3 bases from V and 2 from J; bases not matched to a gene: 12. The CDR3 is 19 amino acids. Germline V CDR1 and CDR2: KGHDR, SFDVKD. Repertoires were generated with immunoSEQ multiplex PCR, while TCRdb's copy carries only in-frame clones and drops some. The table lists about 80,000 clones, roughly 80% of them singletons, with just over 35% in the top ten. The chain recombines TRBV24-1 with TRBJ2-2; TRBD2 agrees at 9 bases. The specimen was peripheral blood. The clonotype was recovered from a woman in her sixties or seventies with acute or convalescent COVID-19. The CDR3 DNA reads TGTGCCACCAGTGATACCTTGGGCGGGGGGGACAGAAACACCGGGGAGCTGTTTTTT. Its protein is CATSDTLGGGDRNTGELFF.